This TCR beta chain was sequenced in a study of molecular identifiers for immune sequencing clone quantification. Comments on this clonotype: Its antigen is currently unknown.

Previously described methods and listed TCR primers were used for bulk TCR libraries. TCRdb passed the PCR reads through MiXCR, listing each CDR3 protein once. The sample consists of hundreds of thousands of distinct CDR3 sequences, around 25% of them appearing once. With 2 bases removed from V and 0 bases from J, the gap between germline ends came to 11 bases. The CDR3 extends over 15 amino acids. Study results and caveats: Clonotypes surpassing 20 RNA copies contained over 97% of effector molecules, versus under 1% in naive cells.

Sequenced: naive CD8+ T cells from blood, with Jurkat cell RNA spiked in. Subset here: FACS-sorted CD8+CD4-CCR7+CD45RA+ naive T cells. The source is a human donor in good health. Some libraries in this study had Jurkat cell RNA spiked in. V usage is TRBV12-3 or TRBV12-4 and J usage is TRBJ2-7; possibly TRBD1 for D (6 bases). The CDR3 DNA sequence: TGTGCCAGCAGTTTATGGACAGCTAACTCCTACGAGCAGTACTTC. It specifies CASSLWTANSYEQYF.